This T cell receptor (beta chain) was sequenced during a study of blood T cell repertoires in COVID-19. About the research overall: Whether acute or convalescent, the COVID-19 samples came from the United States, Italy and Spain. PBMCs, B-cell-depleted T cells, or T cells were the source of the cDNA or gDNA that made up the material.

Study processing details: Reference gene primer amplification yielded estimated nucleated cell counts. Profiled with immunoSEQ multiplex PCR; TCRdb holds only in-frame clones, not every one. V and J calls and clone size are as listed in that table; D and trimming were resolved from the DNA. The sample has 200,000 to 300,000 clones, over 65% seen once; the top ten hold 3.3%. Germline CDR1 is SGHDT and CDR2 is YYEEEE. The CDR3 runs to 12 residues. Trimming took off 1 base at V and 8 bases at J, with 9 bases between the two ends. This receptor was obtained from an elderly woman with acute or convalescent COVID-19. The rearrangement joins TRBV5-6 to TRBJ1-1; tentatively, D is TRBD1 (6 bases). The sequenced sample consisted of peripheral blood. In nucleotides, the CDR3 is TGTGCCAGCAGCTTGCAGGGGTCCGAAGCTTTCTTT. Amino acids: CASSLQGSEAFF.